A selection of T cell receptor beta chains follows, all from one sample in a study of beta chain features in type 1 diabetes. Profiled with immunoSEQ multiplex PCR; TCRdb holds only in-frame clones, not every one. The sample has 95,000 to 150,000 clones, about 18% seen once. Sequencing was done on a sample of central memory CD4+ T cells from blood. Receptors originate from a man between 18 and 29 years old with type 1 diabetes. Each CDR3 is given without its conserved first and last residue. Fields, in order: J gene, V gene, CDR3 protein.

j_call: TRBJ1-2; v_call: TRBV29-1; cdr3_aa: SAVTGVGSYGYT
j_call: TRBJ2-1; v_call: TRBV27; cdr3_aa: ASSAGGGVGF
j_call: TRBJ2-1; v_call: TRBV28; cdr3_aa: ASSLSSGGPDSQF
j_call: TRBJ2-3; v_call: TRBV5-1; cdr3_aa: ASSLVGGPDTQY
j_call: TRBJ2-4; v_call: TRBV7-2; cdr3_aa: ASTPLGNWDIQY
j_call: TRBJ2-3; v_call: TRBV9; cdr3_aa: ASSADRADTQY
j_call: TRBJ1-2; v_call: TRBV4-3; cdr3_aa: ASSQVEGYGYT
j_call: TRBJ2-3; v_call: TRBV29-1; cdr3_aa: SVDRDTGTDTQY
j_call: TRBJ2-7; v_call: TRBV25-1; cdr3_aa: ASSEYRGGSEQY
j_call: TRBJ1-1; v_call: TRBV10-3; cdr3_aa: AISDPELLNTEAF
j_call: TRBJ2-2; v_call: TRBV7-2; cdr3_aa: ASSLLISGELF
j_call: TRBJ2-3; v_call: TRBV9; cdr3_aa: ASSPDWVRDTQY
j_call: TRBJ1-2; v_call: TRBV15; cdr3_aa: ATSREGYGYT
j_call: TRBJ2-2; v_call: TRBV30; cdr3_aa: AWSRDSHTGELF
j_call: TRBJ2-3; v_call: TRBV29-1; cdr3_aa: SVDPYTDTQY
j_call: TRBJ2-2; v_call: TRBV5-1; cdr3_aa: ASSLRTSGRLANTGELF
j_call: TRBJ1-6; v_call: TRBV28; cdr3_aa: ASSYGDRSPLH
j_call: TRBJ2-1; v_call: TRBV10-3; cdr3_aa: AISDRTDYNEQF
j_call: TRBJ2-7; v_call: TRBV25-1; cdr3_aa: ASSELGSGLDEQY
j_call: TRBJ2-7; v_call: TRBV5-1; cdr3_aa: ASSLGQDVHEQY
j_call: TRBJ2-5; v_call: TRBV29-1; cdr3_aa: SAAGLAGGRRETQY
j_call: TRBJ1-3; v_call: TRBV7-2; cdr3_aa: ASREWSSGNTIY
j_call: TRBJ2-7; v_call: TRBV7-2; cdr3_aa: ASSLGSANSYEQY
j_call: TRBJ2-7; v_call: TRBV7-2; cdr3_aa: ASSTLAGASYEQY
j_call: TRBJ2-3; v_call: TRBV19; cdr3_aa: ASSIRRDTQY
j_call: TRBJ2-1; v_call: TRBV7-9; cdr3_aa: ASSTNREGYEQF
j_call: TRBJ1-2; v_call: TRBV6-6; cdr3_aa: ASSQGQGYYGYT
j_call: TRBJ2-1; v_call: TRBV7-2; cdr3_aa: ASSLAGTSGYNEQF
j_call: TRBJ2-2; v_call: TRBV19; cdr3_aa: ASSIEGLTGELF
j_call: TRBJ2-7; v_call: TRBV18; cdr3_aa: ASSPQTVRAYEQY
j_call: TRBJ2-3; v_call: TRBV4-2; cdr3_aa: ASSQDWDRFTDTQY
j_call: TRBJ1-1; v_call: TRBV29-1; cdr3_aa: SLQGALNTEAF
j_call: TRBJ2-2; v_call: TRBV9; cdr3_aa: ASSVQGNTGELF
j_call: TRBJ2-7; v_call: TRBV7-9; cdr3_aa: ASSQTTYEQY
j_call: TRBJ2-5; v_call: TRBV5-1; cdr3_aa: ASSLGLAGPQETQY
j_call: TRBJ2-7; v_call: TRBV6-1; cdr3_aa: ASSTTGQKAYEQY
j_call: TRBJ2-7; v_call: TRBV5-1; cdr3_aa: ASSLVGREQY
j_call: TRBJ2-3; v_call: TRBV21-1; cdr3_aa: ASSKRVVRVADTQY
j_call: TRBJ2-3; v_call: TRBV28; cdr3_aa: ASSTPGQGFDTQY
j_call: TRBJ2-5; v_call: TRBV7-2; cdr3_aa: ASSDGLAGETQY
j_call: TRBJ1-1; v_call: TRBV28; cdr3_aa: ASSLQGTEAF
j_call: TRBJ1-2; v_call: TRBV2; cdr3_aa: ASSEGGTGGVSDGYT
j_call: TRBJ2-5; v_call: TRBV1; cdr3_aa: TSSFSMRCQGQETQY
j_call: TRBJ2-5; v_call: TRBV5-4; cdr3_aa: ASSPGSAAEETQY
j_call: TRBJ1-6; v_call: TRBV7-9; cdr3_aa: ASSSGDSPLH
j_call: TRBJ1-2; v_call: TRBV30; cdr3_aa: AWSQKPGFSPRGYT
j_call: TRBJ2-1; v_call: TRBV7-3; cdr3_aa: ASSLGPKADEQF
j_call: TRBJ1-1; v_call: TRBV7-2; cdr3_aa: ASSFQGSTEAF
j_call: TRBJ2-1; v_call: TRBV19; cdr3_aa: ASSMNERGVKF
j_call: TRBJ2-4; v_call: TRBV7-9; cdr3_aa: ASIQTSGLAKNIQY
j_call: TRBJ1-1; v_call: TRBV5-1; cdr3_aa: ASSSDRRNTEAF
j_call: TRBJ2-1; v_call: TRBV18; cdr3_aa: ASLKGVGGTDNEQF
j_call: TRBJ2-1; v_call: TRBV5-1; cdr3_aa: ASSLANPFNEQF
j_call: TRBJ2-1; v_call: TRBV5-5; cdr3_aa: ASSLGLADNEQF